This T cell receptor (beta chain) originates from a study of OX40 agonist ivuxolimab in advanced cancers. Turning to the study itself: Across the patients, intravenous ivuxolimab was delivered every 2 weeks at 0.01 to 10 mg/kg. Notes on the study in general: Undetermined was the antigen specificity of the expanded peripheral T cells.

Turning to this clone: Antigen: not known.

Data came from immunoSEQ multiplex PCR; TCRdb stores just in-frame clones and leaves some out. The sample includes some 70,000 clones, 91% seen only once; the top ten take approximately 0.32%. CDR1 SGHAT and CDR2 FQNNGV come from the germline V gene. The CDR3 contains 14 residues. With V trimmed by 7 bases and J by 6 bases, 11 bases remained unmatched. The source of this sequence is an adult with an advanced solid tumor such as melanoma, head and neck, liver or kidney cancer. The sequences come from CD4+ or CD8+ T cells sorted from blood, collected in a trial of the OX40 agonist ivuxolimab. The chain recombines TRBV11-2 with TRBJ2-7; 8 positions match TRBD1. The CDR3 loop reads CASTTVGQGREQYF. In nucleotides, the CDR3 is TGTGCCAGCACCACAGTTGGACAGGGTCGCGAGCAGTACTTC. The full variable domain, in which reference TRBV11-2 and TRBJ2-7 provide the parts outside the CDR3, is EAGVAQSPRYKIIEKRQSVAFWCNPISGHATLYWYQQILGQGPKLLIQFQNNGVVDDSQLPKDRFSAERLKGVDSTLKIQPAKLEDSAVYLCASTTVGQGREQYFGPGTRLTVT.